This T cell receptor beta chain was observed in a study of blood T cell repertoires in COVID-19. The protocol was immunoSEQ multiplex PCR, while the TCRdb copy is restricted to in-frame clones and leaves out a portion. Here the sample spans some 68,000 clones, roughly 87% being singletons. The specimen was peripheral blood. The sequence was collected from a man aged 50 to 59 with COVID-19, enrolled during active disease.

As DNA, the CDR3 is TGCGCCAGCAGCCAGTGGACTAGCGGGACGTCGGGAGAGCAGTTCTTC. It is translated as CASSQWTSGTSGEQFF. The V and J genes are TRBV4-3 and TRBJ2-1; 12 nucleotides agree with TRBD2. The CDR3 sequence is 16 residues long. Germline assignment: CDR1 LGHNA and CDR2 YSLEER. V lost 3 bases, J lost 10 bases, and 10 bases stayed unmatched.